This TCR beta chain was obtained from a study of early T cells in non-severe SARS-CoV-2 infection. TCRdb used MiXCR to reprocess the 5' RACE reads, holding one entry per CDR3 protein. The sample lists more than 50,000 distinct CDR3 sequences, approximately 10% seen once, with 4.2% in the top ten. This TCR came from an adult who was a healthcare worker with PCR-confirmed SARS-CoV-2 infection or an uninfected control (not recorded which). The sequenced material came from whole blood.

CDR3 DNA: TGTGCCAGCAGTCCCGGGACGGCCAGCACAGATACGCAGTATTTT. Translated: CASSPGTASTDTQYF. The chain recombines TRBV28 with TRBJ2-3, with D possibly being TRBD1 or TRBD2 (5 bases each). This CDR3 is built from 15 residues. V dropped 5 bases and J dropped 0 bases, with 12 bases sitting between them. Germline V gives CDR1 MDHEN, CDR2 SYDVKM.